One sample yielded the 17 T cell receptor beta chains listed below, sequenced in a study of a mutant IDH1 vaccine in newly diagnosed glioma. Profiled with immunoSEQ multiplex PCR; TCRdb holds only in-frame clones, not every one. Of 50,000 or so clones listed, 65% to 85% were seen once; the top ten hold under 20%. Regarding time point: baseline, week 1 (first vaccination visit). Treatment: pre-vaccination baseline after standard-of-care therapy. The material sequenced was PBMCs, taken from a glioma patient treated with radiotherapy, temozolomide or both. These receptors were obtained from a man younger than 35 with glioma.

The genes are TRBV7-2 and TRBJ2-7, with D tentatively TRBD1 (5 bases). CDR1 and CDR2 (germline): SGHTA, FQGNSA. The CDR3 is 14 amino acids. The V end lost 6 bases, the J end lost 3 bases, and 15 bases lay between the germline ends. The DNA for the CDR3 is TGTGCCAGCAGAGCCCAAGGGGCGATCTACGAGCAGTACTTC. Protein sequence: CASRAQGAIYEQYF.

The gene calls are TRBV7-9 and TRBJ1-1; a weak D match, TRBD1 (6 bases). The CDR3 totals 16 residues. V lost 5 bases and J 0 bases, leaving 16 bases between the germline ends. Germline CDR1 SEHNR, CDR2 FQNEAQ (reference sequence). CDR3 DNA: TGTGCCAGCAGCCCCCAAAGGGGGTCAGTGAACACTGAAGCTTTCTTT. Its protein product is CASSPQRGSVNTEAFF.

The chain employs TRBV2 and TRBJ1-5; D call uncertain. The V end lost 2 bases, the J end lost 4 bases, and 12 bases lay between the germline ends. This CDR3 region has 15 residues. CDR1 SNHLY and CDR2 FYNNEI come from the germline V gene. The CDR3 loop reads CASSEWVGLNQPQHF. In DNA form, the CDR3 reads TGTGCCAGCAGTGAATGGGTAGGGCTGAATCAGCCCCAGCATTTT.

J is TRBJ1-2 and V is TRBV6-1, with D unresolved. The germline CDR1 and CDR2 sequences are MNHNS and SASEGT. The CDR3 loop spans 12 amino acids. V shed 5 bases and J shed 8 bases, with 12 bases lying between them. CDR3 loop: CASSHHYSGYTF. DNA of the CDR3: TGTGCCAGCAGTCACCATTATTCGGGCTACACCTTC.

The chain employs TRBV7-9 and TRBJ1-2; D is undetermined. Trimming removed 5 bases from V and 2 bases from J, with 6 bases in between. CDR1 SEHNR and CDR2 FQNEAQ come from the germline V gene (reference sequence). The CDR3 is 12 residues long. The CDR3 nucleotides read TGTGCCAGCAGCCGCGAGAACTATGGCTACACCTTC. As protein: CASSRENYGYTF.

The V and J genes are TRBV21-1 and TRBJ1-2; the DNA was not compared with TRBD1, the D call given in the table. TRBV21-1 is tagged as a pseudogene. CDR3 length: 15 residues. The DNA for the CDR3 is TGTGCCAGCAGCAAAGAAGGAGACAGGGTGGGTGGCTACACCTTC. This translates into CASSKEGDRVGGYTF.

The table lists this clone with a count of one. The V call is TRBV27, the J call TRBJ1-2, with a tentative D call TRBD1 (6 bases). V lost 6 bases and J lost 0, with 17 bases in between. This CDR3 contains 16 residues. Germline V CDR1 and CDR2: MNHEY, SMNVEV (reference sequence). The CDR3 here is CASSPFDRGPNYGYTF. For the CDR3, the DNA is TGTGCCAGCAGCCCCTTCGATCGGGGGCCTAACTATGGCTACACCTTC.

The chain is built from TRBV9 and TRBJ1-1, with TRBD1 as a possible D gene (6 bases). The CDR3 is made up of 17 amino acids. V was clipped by 0 bases and J by 5 bases, with 20 bases between them. Looked up from germline, CDR1 is SGDLS and CDR2 is YYNGEE. This CDR3 is CASSVDYVGGGRTEAFF. The CDR3 DNA reads as TGTGCCAGCAGCGTAGACTACGTAGGGGGAGGGCGGACTGAAGCTTTCTTT.

The rearrangement links TRBV4-3 to TRBJ2-7, with TRBD1 matching 8 bases. Germline V gene lookup returns CDR1 LGHNA and CDR2 YSLEER. This CDR3 contains 17 residues. J gave up 3 bases and V 3 bases, and 13 bases lay outside the gene matches. CDR3 region: CASSHSRPGQVFYEQYF. CDR3 sequence (DNA): TGCGCCAGCAGCCACTCTAGACCGGGACAGGTATTCTACGAGCAGTACTTC.

This clone has more than one count but fewer than ten. This chain joins TRBV4-2 and TRBJ1-5; maybe TRBD1 (5 bases). V dropped 4 bases and J dropped 3 bases, with 13 bases sitting between them. From germline, CDR1 is LGHNA and CDR2 YNFKEQ. The length of the CDR3 is 15 residues. CDR3 protein: CASSPRGRINQPQHF. The CDR3 DNA follows: TGTGCCAGCAGCCCAAGGGGCAGAATCAATCAGCCCCAGCATTTT.

The chain carries TRBV10-3 and TRBJ2-1; 13 positions match TRBD2. The CDR3 has 15 residues. Germline lookup yields CDR1 ENHRY and CDR2 SYGVKD. Trimming removed 5 bases from V and 6 bases from J; junction bases left unmatched: 4. The CDR3 sequence is CAISYTSGGGNEQFF. The CDR3 DNA sequence: TGTGCCATCAGTTATACTAGCGGGGGGGGCAATGAGCAGTTCTTC.

The genes are TRBV7-2 and TRBJ2-7; 13 bases match TRBD2. The junction had 10 bases not matched to a gene; V was cut back by 5 bases and J by 3 bases. Germline V gene sequence: CDR1 SGHTA, CDR2 FQGNSA. This CDR3 comprises 17 residues. CDR3 nucleotides: TGTGCCAGCAGCCCCCGACGGACTAGCGGGGGACTCTACGAGCAGTACTTC. It translates to CASSPRRTSGGLYEQYF.

J is TRBJ1-5 and V is TRBV5-6; D gene uncertain. Trimming cost V 2 bases and J 0 bases, with 9 bases left between them. The germline V gene has CDR1 SGHDT and CDR2 YYEEEE. There are 15 residues in the CDR3. CDR3 coding DNA: TGTGCCAGCAGCTTATACCTTTATAGCAATCAGCCCCAGCATTTT. This sequence encodes CASSLYLYSNQPQHF.

The chain employs TRBV4-1 and TRBJ1-6; 9 positions agree with TRBD1. The CDR3 covers 18 residues. Germline V lookup: CDR1 MGHRA, CDR2 YSYEKL. J was trimmed by 0 bases and V by 3 bases; bases with no gene match: 6. CDR3 residues: CASSQGTGWGSYNSPLHF. The CDR3 region has the DNA TGCGCCAGCAGCCAGGGGACAGGGTGGGGCTCCTATAATTCACCCCTCCACTTT.

The gene calls are TRBV30 and TRBJ2-6; no clear D. Trimming cost V 1 base and J 1 base, with 5 bases left between them. The CDR3 contains 14 residues. Germline V gene lookup returns CDR1 GTSNPN and CDR2 SVGIG (reference sequence). Here the CDR3 reads CAWSGGSGANVLTF. CDR3 bases: TGTGCCTGGAGTGGGGGATCTGGGGCCAACGTCCTGACTTTC.

This clone showed up just a few times. The rearrangement joins TRBV2 to TRBJ1-2; weak D call: TRBD1 (5 bases). V was cut by 5 bases and J by 7 bases, with 8 bases left in between. Germline V gene sequence: CDR1 SNHLY, CDR2 FYNNEI. The CDR3 extends over 11 amino acids. This CDR3 reads CASSRGSGYTF. As DNA, the CDR3 is TGTGCCAGCAGTAGGGGTAGTGGCTACACCTTC.

V and J are TRBV4-1 and TRBJ2-3; D remains ambiguous. Between the trimmed V and J ends, which lost 1 base and 0 bases, there was a span of 5 bases. Germline lookup yields CDR1 MGHRA and CDR2 YSYEKL. This CDR3 has 14 residues. The CDR3 protein is CASSQGSSTDTQYF. CDR3 DNA: TGCGCCAGCAGCCAAGGCTCTAGCACAGATACGCAGTATTTT.